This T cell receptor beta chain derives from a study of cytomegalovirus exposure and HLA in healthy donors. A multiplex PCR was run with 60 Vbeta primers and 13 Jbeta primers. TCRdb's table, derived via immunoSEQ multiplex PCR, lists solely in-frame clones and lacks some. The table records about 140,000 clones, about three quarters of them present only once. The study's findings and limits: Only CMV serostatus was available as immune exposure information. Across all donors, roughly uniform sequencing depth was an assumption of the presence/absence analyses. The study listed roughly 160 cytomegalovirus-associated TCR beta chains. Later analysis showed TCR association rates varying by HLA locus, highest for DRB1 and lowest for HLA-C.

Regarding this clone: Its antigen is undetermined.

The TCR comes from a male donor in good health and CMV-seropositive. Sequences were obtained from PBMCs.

The CDR3: CASSVDPGGPIYEQYF. CDR3 sequence (DNA): TGTGCCAGCAGCGTAGATCCGGGAGGGCCGATCTACGAGCAGTACTTC. The chain combines TRBV9 with TRBJ2-7, with 8 bases aligning to TRBD2. The length of the CDR3 is 16 residues. V lost 0 bases to trimming and J lost 3 bases; unmatched junction nucleotides: 8. Germline V gene lookup returns CDR1 SGDLS and CDR2 YYNGEE.